This T cell receptor beta chain was sequenced in a study of blood T cells in healthy people across ages. About the research overall: In model experiments, template switching was able to capture about one barcoded beta molecule for every two T cells that were present.

With a J-beta primer mix and a sample-barcoded 5' primer, a second PCR ran 7 to 11 cycles. Every molecule of cDNA carried a tag from a template-switch adaptor with 12 random nucleotides. Using its own MiXCR run on the 5' RACE reads, TCRdb lists one record per CDR3 protein. This table has over 1,500,000 distinct CDR3 sequences, around 40% appearing once. Remarks on this clonotype: Its antigen remains unidentified.

Study-wide findings and caveats: Donor CMV infection status was unknown, possibly confounding age-related changes in expanded clonotypes.

Aged roughly 6 to 90, donors were systemically healthy Caucasians from Russia. Specimen: blood. The source of this sequence is a human donor in good health.

The CDR3 spells CSARDVWDRSGGANVLTF. The DNA for the CDR3 is TGCAGTGCTAGAGATGTCTGGGACAGGTCAGGAGGGGCCAACGTCCTGACTTTC. The chain combines TRBV20-1 with TRBJ2-6, with TRBD1 matching 8 bases. This CDR3 has 18 amino acids. V was clipped by 0 bases and J by 4 bases; unmatched bases: 11. Germline CDR1 reads DFQATT; CDR2 reads SNEGSKA (reference sequence).